This passage covers 20 T cell receptor beta chains from one sample sequenced in a study of blood T cells in healthy people across ages. For the second PCR, which ran for about 7 to 11 cycles, a sample-barcoded 5' primer and a J-beta primer mix were used. Each CDR3 protein gets one entry after TCRdb re-called the 5' RACE reads with MiXCR. The table includes 2 million or so distinct CDR3 sequences, around 48% detected once. Source material: blood. These receptors came from a woman between 35 and 50 years old in good health.

The chain employs TRBV6-5 and TRBJ1-5; no clear D. The CDR3 sequence is 13 residues long. V was trimmed by 8 bases and J by 3 bases, leaving 11 bases between them. The germline gives CDR1 MNHEY, CDR2 SVGAGI. CDR3 DNA: TGTGCCAGCCGGGGAGGGCTCAATCAGCCCCAGCATTTT. Its translation is CASRGGLNQPQHF.

The chain joins TRBV6-2 or TRBV6-3 to TRBJ2-3, with 11 positions matching TRBD2. The germline V gene has CDR1 MNHEY and CDR2 SVGEGT. This CDR3 spans 20 amino acids. V lost 0 bases, J lost 2 bases, and 13 bases stayed unmatched. CDR3 sequence: CASSYSIAGGTVPHTDTQYF. CDR3 DNA: TGTGCCAGCAGTTACTCGATAGCGGGGGGGACCGTCCCCCACACAGATACGCAGTATTTT.

The V call is TRBV5-6, the J call TRBJ2-5; D is perhaps TRBD1 (5 bases). CDR1 and CDR2 from the germline V gene are SGHDT and YYEEEE. Trimming cost V 3 bases and J 5 bases, with 14 bases left between them. The CDR3 spans 14 residues. CDR3 DNA sequence: TGTGCCAGCAGCTCACAGGTACTGAGGGAGACCCAGTACTTC. Amino acids: CASSSQVLRETQYF.

This chain uses TRBV28 with TRBJ2-2, with 9 nucleotides matching TRBD1. J was trimmed by 2 bases and V by 4 bases; bases with no gene match: 5. The CDR3 is made up of 16 amino acids. Per germline, CDR1 MDHEN and CDR2 SYDVKM. CDR3 sequence: CASSSPGQGNTGELFF. The CDR3 region has the DNA TGTGCCAGCAGTTCTCCGGGACAGGGAAACACCGGGGAGCTGTTTTTT.

V and J are TRBV4-1 and TRBJ1-2, with D unclear. The V end lost 2 bases, the J end lost 9 bases, and 16 bases lay between the germline ends. The CDR3 has 14 amino acids. CDR1 is MGHRA and CDR2 is YSYEKL in the germline V gene. This CDR3 reads CASSQPRVGLSYTF. DNA for the CDR3: TGCGCCAGCAGCCAACCTAGGGTGGGCTTGAGCTACACCTTC.

This clonotype turned up a few times. The gene calls are TRBV7-2 and TRBJ1-4; 10 nucleotides agree with TRBD1. J was trimmed by 8 bases and V by 5 bases; bases with no gene match: 11. There are 16 residues in the CDR3. Germline assignment: CDR1 SGHTA and CDR2 FQGNSA. CDR3 nucleotide sequence: TGTGCCAGCAGCCCCAGTATTAGGACAGGGGGAGAAAAACTGTTTTTT. It is translated as CASSPSIRTGGEKLFF.

This clonotype was counted a few times. The chain carries TRBV9 and TRBJ1-6, with D hard to call. CDR1 and CDR2 from the germline V gene are SGDLS and YYNGEE. This CDR3 spans 16 amino acids. V gave up 0 bases and J gave up 9 bases, with 16 bases separating them. This CDR3 is CASSVERRVRGSPLHF. The CDR3, as DNA: TGTGCCAGCAGCGTAGAACGTAGGGTACGAGGTTCACCCCTCCACTTT. The whole variable domain, remainder taken from reference TRBV9 and TRBJ1-6, is DSGVTQTPKHLITATGQRVTLRCSPRSGDLSVYWYQQSLDQGLQFLIQYYNGEERAKGNILERFSAQQFPDLHSELNLSSLELGDSALYFCASSVERRVRGSPLHFGNGTRLTVT.

The chain carries TRBV11-1 and TRBJ2-4; TRBD2 is a possible D gene (5 bases). Trimming shortened V by 1 base and J by 13 bases, and 29 bases separated the two germline ends. CDR1 SGHAT and CDR2 FQDESV come from the germline V gene (reference sequence). The CDR3 runs to 18 residues. The CDR3 sequence is CASSLGKGAGLTYNEQYF. The CDR3 DNA sequence: TGTGCCAGCAGCTTAGGAAAGGGAGCAGGATTAACCTACAATGAGCAGTACTTC.

The V and J genes are TRBV28 and TRBJ2-7; D tentatively reads TRBD1 or TRBD2 (5 bases each). This CDR3 region has 13 residues. Germline V lookup: CDR1 MDHEN, CDR2 SYDVKM. V lost 8 bases and J 4 bases, leaving 15 bases between the germline ends. Written as DNA, the CDR3 is TGTGCCAGCGGCACCGGGACGGAGTACGAGCAGTACTTC. It specifies CASGTGTEYEQYF.

This chain joins TRBV4-1 and TRBJ1-2; 7 nucleotides agree with TRBD1. V lost 0 bases and J lost 5; bases outside the gene matches: 6. The CDR3 has 15 residues. Germline loops: CDR1 MGHRA, CDR2 YSYEKL. The chain's CDR3 is CASSQDPGQNYGYTF. Written as DNA, the CDR3 is TGCGCCAGCAGCCAAGATCCGGGACAGAATTATGGCTACACCTTC.

This CDR3 reads CASSRGSGGTDTQYF. As DNA, the CDR3 is TGTGCCAGCAGCCGTGGGAGCGGGGGCACAGATACGCAGTATTTT. The gene calls are TRBV6-5 and TRBJ2-3, with 7 bases matching TRBD2. Germline V gene sequence: CDR1 MNHEY, CDR2 SVGAGI. The CDR3 has 15 amino acids. The V and J ends lost 6 bases and 1 base, in that order; junction bases with no gene match: 7.

The CDR3 sequence is CASSYGGRGGRYTF. Here the CDR3 DNA reads TGTGCCAGCAGTTACGGGGGCAGGGGCGGACGCTACACCTTC. This rearrangement joins TRBV12-3 or TRBV12-4 to TRBJ1-2, with a tentative D call TRBD1 (6 bases). Trimming cost V 4 bases and J 9 bases, with 18 bases left between them. The CDR3 contains 14 residues.

The chain uses TRBV14 and TRBJ2-2, with D uncertain. V lost 3 bases and J lost 7, with 3 bases in between. There are 11 residues in the CDR3. Germline-derived CDR1 and CDR2 are SGHDN and FVKESK. CDR3 bases: TGTGCCAGCAGCCAGATCGGGGAGCTGTTTTTT. It translates to CASSQIGELFF.

The chain joins TRBV9 to TRBJ1-2; D gene ambiguous. The CDR3 consists of 14 residues. CDR1 and CDR2 (germline): SGDLS, YYNGEE. Deletions cut 0 bases from V and 6 bases from J, with 12 bases between. CDR3 residues: CASSVGPLGDGYTF. As DNA, the CDR3 is TGTGCCAGCAGCGTAGGGCCCCTCGGGGATGGCTACACCTTC.

This clonotype is a singleton in its sample. The chain combines TRBV6-5 with TRBJ2-1; weak D call: TRBD1 (5 bases). CDR3 length: 16 residues. Germline CDR1 is MNHEY and CDR2 is SVGAGI. V lost 1 base and J 5 bases, leaving 15 bases between the germline ends. The CDR3 reads CASSYYLGAVHNEQFF. The CDR3 DNA reads TGTGCCAGCAGTTACTATCTAGGGGCTGTCCACAATGAGCAGTTCTTC.

The chain has TRBV28 and TRBJ2-7; a possible D gene is TRBD2 (7 bases). Germline lookup yields CDR1 MDHEN and CDR2 SYDVKM. Deletions cut 7 bases from V and 2 bases from J, with 15 bases between. The length of the CDR3 is 14 residues. CDR3: CASNRRGDTYEQYF. For the CDR3, the DNA is TGTGCCAGCAACCGTCGGGGGGACACCTACGAGCAGTACTTC.

The chain employs TRBV6-2 or TRBV6-3 and TRBJ2-7; D possibly corresponds to TRBD2 (6 bases). Trimming shortened V by 2 bases and J by 5 bases, and 19 bases separated the two germline ends. The V gene's germline CDR1 is MNHEY and CDR2 SVGEGT. The CDR3 consists of 16 residues. The CDR3: CASSYPLRGNTHEQYF. CDR3 in DNA: TGTGCCAGCAGTTACCCGCTGCGGGGCAATACCCACGAGCAGTACTTC.

The chain links TRBV6-5 to TRBJ2-1, with D tentatively TRBD1 (6 bases). Germline CDR1 and CDR2: MNHEY and SVGAGI. The CDR3 extends over 12 amino acids. V lost 9 bases and J 10 bases, leaving 16 bases between the germline ends. Here the CDR3 DNA reads TGTGCCAGTCTAATCAGGGGTGGAGAGCAGTTCTTC. Its translation: CASLIRGGEQFF.

This chain connects TRBV20-1 to TRBJ2-4; 12 bases align to TRBD2. From germline, CDR1 is DFQATT and CDR2 SNEGSKA (reference sequence). The CDR3 has 14 residues. V was clipped by 5 bases and J by 1 base; unmatched bases: 0. The CDR3 loop is CSAGTSGAKNIQYF. CDR3 nucleotide sequence: TGCAGTGCTGGGACTAGCGGGGCCAAAAACATTCAGTACTTC.

The rearrangement uses TRBV9 and TRBJ2-3, with D maybe TRBD2 (6 bases). The CDR3 is 13 amino acids. V was shortened by 4 bases and J by 12 bases, with 18 bases between the two germline ends. In germline, CDR1 is SGDLS, CDR2 YYNGEE. CDR3 loop: CASSPLGLARQYF. In DNA form, the CDR3 reads TGTGCCAGCAGCCCCCTCGGTCTAGCGCGTCAGTATTTT.